A single sample gave rise to the 23 T cell receptor beta chains below, sequenced in a study of read filtering for tumor transcriptome and immune sequencing. From approximately 400 ng of RNA, a library with molecular barcoded alpha/delta and beta/gamma adaptors was made. TCRdb reanalysed the reads using MiXCR and keeps one entry per CDR3 protein. The sample consists of about 93,000 distinct CDR3 sequences, roughly 21% of them appearing once. Sequenced input: a population of CD138-negative cells sorted from bone marrow. The receptors were sampled from a donor over 35 with multiple myeloma.

This clonotype was seen repeatedly, ten times or more. V is TRBV7-9 and J is TRBJ1-1; D possibly corresponds to TRBD1 (5 bases). This CDR3 region has 16 residues. Germline CDR1 reads SEHNR; CDR2 reads FQNEAQ (reference sequence). V lost 0 bases and J lost 1, with 12 bases in between. In DNA, the CDR3 is TGTGCCAGCAGCTTAGCCTCGGGGGGACCGAACACTGAAGCTTTCTTT. Amino acids: CASSLASGGPNTEAFF.

With respect to this clonotype: A clone one base away is much larger, so this may be a read error. The chain employs TRBV2 and TRBJ2-3; D gene ambiguous. CDR1 SNHLY and CDR2 FYNNEI come from the germline V gene. This CDR3 is built from 11 residues. The CDR3 protein is CASSGPYTRYF. Written as DNA, the CDR3 is TGTGCCAGCAGTGGACCCTATACGCGGTATTTT.

This clonotype has at least ten counts. The chain joins TRBV9 to TRBJ2-1; D is unclear. The CDR3 extends over 14 amino acids. Between the trimmed V and J ends, which lost 4 bases and 6 bases, there was a span of 14 bases. CDR1 is SGDLS and CDR2 is YYNGEE in the germline V gene. CDR3 sequence: CASSPQVSGNEQFF. CDR3 nucleotides: TGTGCCAGCAGCCCCCAAGTTTCAGGCAATGAGCAGTTCTTC.

This clonotype was seen at least ten times. The chain combines TRBV19 with TRBJ1-5; 7 nucleotides match TRBD1. Germline CDR1 is LNHDA and CDR2 is SQIVND (reference sequence). There are 13 residues in the CDR3. V gave up 6 bases and J gave up 5 bases; unmatched junction bases: 4. In DNA form, the CDR3 reads TGTGCCAGTAGGCCGACAGGGCATCAGCCCCAGCATTTT. Protein sequence: CASRPTGHQPQHF.

This clonotype showed up many times. The chain uses TRBV5-1 and TRBJ2-7; D may match TRBD1 or TRBD2 (5 bases each). CDR1 SGHRS and CDR2 YFSETQ come from the germline V gene. Trimming removed 4 bases from V and 7 bases from J, with 15 bases in between. The CDR3 has 13 amino acids. The CDR3 here is CASSQNWGPEQYF. The CDR3 DNA reads as TGCGCCAGCAGCCAAAATTGGGGACCGGAGCAGTACTTC.

There are many counts of this clonotype. The chain combines TRBV9 with TRBJ1-6; D ambiguous. The CDR3 loop spans 13 amino acids. The V end lost 0 bases, the J end lost 7 bases, and 5 bases lay between the germline ends. CDR1 and CDR2 from the germline V gene are SGDLS and YYNGEE. CDR3 bases: TGTGCCAGCAGCGTAGTTGAAAATTCACCCCTCCACTTT. This codes for CASSVVENSPLHF.

This rearrangement joins TRBV5-6 to TRBJ1-2; 7 bases fit TRBD1. Germline loops: CDR1 SGHDT, CDR2 YYEEEE. The length of the CDR3 is 14 residues. The V gene end was trimmed by 4 bases and the J gene end by 1 base; junction bases not matched to a gene: 4. The CDR3 spells CASSPGQSNYGYTF. CDR3 sequence (DNA): TGTGCCAGCAGCCCGGGACAGAGTAACTATGGCTACACCTTC. Combining the CDR3 with reference TRBV5-6 and TRBJ1-2 gives the whole variable domain DAGVTQSPTHLIKTRGQQVTLRCSPKSGHDTVSWYQQALGQGPQFIFQYYEEEERQRGNFPDRFSGHQFPNYSSELNVNALLLGDSALYLCASSPGQSNYGYTFGSGTRLTVV.

This clonotype was detected only a few times. The chain joins TRBV12-3 or TRBV12-4 to TRBJ1-4; D perhaps matches TRBD1 (6 bases). The CDR3 runs 14 residues. V lost 6 bases, J lost 8 bases, and 16 bases lay in between. CDR3 nucleotide sequence: TGTGCCAGCAGCTTGACAGGAGGGGCCGAAAAACTGTTTTTT. Its translation is CASSLTGGAEKLFF.

On this clonotype: A much larger clone lies one base from this, so it may be a read error. The chain couples TRBV5-1 to TRBJ1-1; D may be TRBD1 (5 bases). CDR1 SGHRS and CDR2 YFSETQ come from the germline V gene. The CDR3 contains 14 residues. For the CDR3, the DNA is TGTGCCAGCAGCTTGAGAGGGGTGCACATTGAAGCTTTCTTT. This codes for CASSLRGVHIEAFF.

This clonotype occurred many times. The chain is built from TRBV4-1 and TRBJ2-7; 8 nucleotides align to TRBD1. This CDR3 comprises 13 residues. Germline loops: CDR1 MGHRA, CDR2 YSYEKL. V trimming: 6 bases; J trimming: 7 bases; junction bases outside the gene matches: 8. The DNA for the CDR3 is TGCGCCAGCAGTCGGGACAGGCAGCGAGAGCAGTACTTC. As protein: CASSRDRQREQYF.

V usage is TRBV12-3 or TRBV12-4 and J usage is TRBJ1-5, with no clear D. The CDR3 has 14 amino acids. Trimming took off 7 bases at V and 4 bases at J, with 14 bases between the two ends. The CDR3 bases are TGTGCCAGCATGGGTTCTGGGTTAAATCAGCCCCAGCATTTT. As protein: CASMGSGLNQPQHF.

The sample holds a few counts of this clonotype. The chain joins TRBV7-2 to TRBJ2-3; no reliable D call. Trimming left V 1 base short and J 3 bases short, with 11 bases between. Germline assignment: CDR1 SGHTA and CDR2 FQGNSA. The CDR3 has 15 amino acids. This CDR3 reads CASSLVPRRTDTQYF. As DNA, the CDR3 is TGTGCCAGCAGCTTAGTCCCCAGAAGGACAGATACGCAGTATTTT. The full variable domain, its missing parts supplied by reference TRBV7-2 and TRBJ2-3, is GAGVSQSPSNKVTEKGKDVELRCDPISGHTALYWYRQSLGQGLEFLIYFQGNSAPDKSGLPSDRFSAERTGGSVSTLTIQRTQQEDSAVYLCASSLVPRRTDTQYFGPGTRLTVL.

This clonotype was seen repeatedly, ten times or more. This chain uses TRBV28 with TRBJ1-6; 9 positions match TRBD1. Germline V gene lookup returns CDR1 MDHEN and CDR2 SYDVKM. The CDR3 runs 18 residues. V trimming: 6 bases; J trimming: 0 bases; junction bases outside the gene matches: 9. CDR3 sequence (DNA): TGTGCCAGCAGCCCATGGGGGACAGGGAGCTCCTATAATTCACCCCTCCACTTT. Translation: CASSPWGTGSSYNSPLHF.

This clonotype came up a few times. The V gene is TRBV18, the J gene TRBJ1-1; no definite D call. The V gene's germline CDR1 is KGHSH and CDR2 LQKENI. V was shortened by 5 bases and J by 5 bases, with 12 bases between the two germline ends. The CDR3 extends over 13 amino acids. The CDR3 here is CASSSQSSTEAFF. The CDR3 bases are TGTGCCAGCTCATCGCAGAGCTCTACTGAAGCTTTCTTT.

Comments on this clonotype: One junction end does not reproduce the germline sequence, and a read error may be involved. The J gene is TRBJ2-1, the V gene TRBV20-1, with D uncertain. Germline V gene data show CDR1 as DFQATT and CDR2 as SNEGSKA (reference sequence). The CDR3 is 15 amino acids. The CDR3: CGASQPQSSYNEQFF. The CDR3 DNA reads TGCGGTGCGAGCCAACCTCAAAGCTCCTACAATGAGCAGTTCTTC.

In this sample, this clonotype turned up many times. V usage is TRBV5-1 and J usage is TRBJ2-1; D gene ambiguous. CDR1 is SGHRS and CDR2 is YFSETQ in the germline V gene. The CDR3 consists of 14 residues. Between the trimmed V and J ends, which lost 0 bases and 8 bases, there was a span of 12 bases. DNA of the CDR3: TGCGCCAGCAGCTTGGCCCCCGTCTCCGATGAGCAGTTCTTC. It is translated as CASSLAPVSDEQFF.

This clonotype was seen many times. This chain links TRBV20-1 with TRBJ2-1; 12 nucleotides align to TRBD2. The CDR3 totals 14 residues. V shed 2 bases, J shed 6 bases, and the junction held 2 bases outside the gene matches. Germline V gene lookup returns CDR1 DFQATT and CDR2 SNEGSKA (reference sequence). DNA for the CDR3: TGCAGTGCTAGACTAGCGGGGGGGAGCAATGAGCAGTTCTTC. This encodes CSARLAGGSNEQFF.

This clonotype was seen only a few times. This chain links TRBV19 with TRBJ2-3; the D gene is possibly TRBD2 (6 bases). The CDR3 extends over 14 amino acids. With 8 bases removed from V and 4 bases from J, the gap between germline ends came to 16 bases. In germline, CDR1 is LNHDA, CDR2 SQIVND (reference sequence). The CDR3 loop is CASGLQFTADTQYF. The CDR3 DNA reads TGTGCCAGTGGACTACAGTTTACAGCAGATACGCAGTATTTT.

This clonotype was counted many times. V and J are TRBV28 and TRBJ2-4, with D perhaps matching TRBD1 or TRBD2 (5 bases each). Trimming left V 3 bases short and J 0 bases short, with 12 bases between. This CDR3 has 16 amino acids. The germline V gene has CDR1 MDHEN and CDR2 SYDVKM. In nucleotides, the CDR3 is TGTGCCAGCAGTTTCTGGGGCGAGGGAGCCAAAAACATTCAGTACTTC. It encodes CASSFWGEGAKNIQYF.

Note on this clonotype: The conserved phenylalanine or tryptophan is not found at the CDR3 terminus, so this likely reflects a read error. The chain employs TRBV27 and TRBJ2-1; D may match TRBD1 or TRBD2 (5 bases each). This CDR3 is 14 amino acids long. V dropped 8 bases and J dropped 8 bases, with 19 bases sitting between them. Germline V lookup: CDR1 MNHEY, CDR2 SMNVEV (reference sequence). In DNA, the CDR3 is TGTGCCAGCGCTCAGGGAGAGTATGCGTATGAGCAGTTCCTC. It specifies CASAQGEYAYEQFL.

With respect to this clonotype: This may arise from a read error, as a much more abundant clone is one base away. The rearrangement joins TRBV5-1 to TRBJ2-5; D gene uncertain. Trimming pared 0 bases from V and 5 bases from J, leaving 8 bases between. CDR3 size: 13 residues. Germline V gives CDR1 SGHRS, CDR2 YFSETQ. For the CDR3, the DNA is TGCGCCAGCAGCTTGGAAGGATCGGAGACCCAGTACTTC. Amino acids: CASSLEGSETQYF.

At least ten counts were recorded for this clonotype. The V and J genes are TRBV2 and TRBJ1-2; TRBD1 is a possible D gene (5 bases). Looked up from germline, CDR1 is SNHLY and CDR2 is FYNNEI. The CDR3 spans 14 residues. Deletions cut 4 bases from V and 2 bases from J, with 11 bases between. The CDR3, as DNA: TGTGCCAGCAGTGTCGTCGGGGGGAACTATGGCTACACCTTC. It is translated as CASSVVGGNYGYTF.

The chain is built from TRBV2 and TRBJ2-7; D remains unclear. V lost 8 bases to trimming and J lost 5 bases, with 10 bases between them. The germline V gene has CDR1 SNHLY and CDR2 FYNNEI. CDR3 length: 11 amino acids. Here the CDR3 reads CASCQRDEQYF. The CDR3 DNA reads as TGTGCCAGCTGCCAAAGGGACGAGCAGTACTTC.